This TCR beta chain is from a study of cytomegalovirus exposure and HLA in healthy donors. Whole-study context: Assignment to the Caucasian-associated ancestry cluster applied to around 76% of the roughly 420 genotyped donors. Broader study findings: According to reports, the classifier identified cytomegalovirus status with high specificity and sensitivity. Sequencing depth across donors, presence/absence analyses assumed, was roughly uniform.

PCR amplification relied on 60 Vbeta primers (plus 13 Jbeta primers). Profiling relied on immunoSEQ multiplex PCR, and the TCRdb table lists in-frame clones only, not all of them. This table holds fewer than 250,000 clones, roughly four fifths found once. This CDR3 spans 14 amino acids. V gave up 2 bases and J gave up 7 bases; unmatched junction bases: 5. Germline V gene data show CDR1 as SQVTM and CDR2 as ANQGSEA. As regards this clone: Its antigen is not identified.

V usage is TRBV29-1 and J usage is TRBJ2-1; TRBD2 aligns across 10 bases. The receptor was derived from a woman in her thirties in good health and CMV-seropositive. Sequencing input: PBMCs. As DNA, the CDR3 is TGCAGCGTTGAAAGCGGGAGGGTTCCAAATGAGCAGTTCTTC. As protein: CSVESGRVPNEQFF.